The entry that follows covers one TCR beta chain sequence. Germline V gene sequence: CDR1 SGHRS, CDR2 YFSETQ. The CDR3 runs to 14 residues. Trimming pared 4 bases from V and 4 bases from J, leaving 11 bases between. This specimen belongs to a study of blood T cell repertoires in COVID-19. Looking at the study overall: Samples of COVID-19 (acute and convalescent) were obtained from the United States, Italy and Spain. T cells, B-cell-depleted T cells, or PBMCs provided the cDNA or gDNA that served as material.

Authors' processing steps: Using reference gene primer amplification, nucleated cell counts were estimated. Here immunoSEQ multiplex PCR was the method, and the copy in TCRdb shows in-frame clones only, minus some. D and trimming come from the DNA, and the V and J calls and clone size come from that table. The sample includes some 240,000 clones, approximately 85% seen only once; the top ten take approximately 5.2%. The chain has TRBV5-1 and TRBJ2-2; tentative D call: TRBD2 (6 bases). Source material: peripheral blood. This clonotype originated in a woman aged 70 to 79 with COVID-19, enrolled during active disease. As DNA, the CDR3 is TGCGCCAGCAGCCCGGACGGGAGCACCGGGGAGCTGTTTTTT. Translation: CASSPDGSTGELFF.